Below are 11 T cell receptor beta chains sequenced from a single sample in a study of blood T cell repertoires in COVID-19. The repertoire was sequenced with immunoSEQ multiplex PCR; TCRdb's copy has only in-frame clones and lacks some. The table records more than 95,000 clones, roughly 80% of them present only once. The source material was peripheral blood. The source is a human donor in a cohort sampled during active COVID-19.

The chain links TRBV5-1 to TRBJ1-1; 12 bases map to TRBD1. From germline, CDR1 is SGHRS and CDR2 YFSETQ. The CDR3 spans 16 residues. V lost 4 bases to trimming and J lost 0 bases; unmatched junction nucleotides: 4. CDR3 DNA sequence: TGCGCCAGCAGCACCGGGACAGGGGGCCTGAACACTGAAGCTTTCTTT. Translating it yields CASSTGTGGLNTEAFF. The full variable domain, with the rest looked up from reference TRBV5-1 and TRBJ1-1, is KAGVTQTPRYLIKTRGQQVTLSCSPISGHRSVSWYQQTPGQGLQFLFEYFSETQRNKGNFPGRFSGRQFSNSRSEMNVSTLELGDSALYLCASSTGTGGLNTEAFFGQGTRLTVV.

The chain is built from TRBV11-2 and TRBJ2-5; 13 positions match TRBD2. Per germline, CDR1 SGHAT and CDR2 FQNNGV. V shed 2 bases and J 5 bases; nucleotides not matched to a gene: 8. The CDR3 is made up of 17 amino acids. The chain's CDR3 is CASSLRTSGGWAETQYF. The CDR3 region has the DNA TGTGCCAGCAGCTTAAGGACTAGCGGGGGTTGGGCGGAGACCCAGTACTTC.

The chain combines TRBV16 with TRBJ1-1; tentatively, D is TRBD1 (6 bases). Germline lookup yields CDR1 KGHSY and CDR2 FQNENV. This CDR3 region has 14 residues. Trimming stripped 2 bases from V and 0 bases from J, with 7 bases between. The chain's CDR3 is CASSQRGMNTEAFF. For the CDR3, the DNA is TGTGCCAGCAGCCAAAGGGGGATGAACACTGAAGCTTTCTTT.

This clone was recorded only once. The V gene is TRBV2, the J gene TRBJ1-5; 7 bases map to TRBD1. The ends lost 7 bases at V and 6 bases at J; junction bases unmatched: 15. The CDR3 is 16 amino acids. Looked up from germline, CDR1 is SNHLY and CDR2 is FYNNEI. CDR3 in DNA: TGTGCCAGCACCGAGGGGCATAGGGGGCTCAGTCAGCCCCAGCATTTT. Amino acid sequence: CASTEGHRGLSQPQHF.

The genes are TRBV4-3 and TRBJ2-7; 10 nucleotides match TRBD1. This CDR3 region has 15 residues. Trimming removed 3 bases from V and 7 bases from J; junction bases left unmatched: 9. Germline loops: CDR1 LGHNA, CDR2 YSLEER. The CDR3 reads CASSQTGQGMNEQYF. CDR3 nucleotide sequence: TGCGCCAGCAGCCAGACGGGACAGGGGATGAATGAGCAGTACTTC.

The DNA of the CDR3 is TGTGCCAGCAGCCGGGACAGTCCCTACGAGCAGTACTTC. Amino acid sequence: CASSRDSPYEQYF. The chain couples TRBV3-1 (or the pseudogene TRBV3-2) to TRBJ2-7; 7 bases line up with TRBD1. The CDR3 extends over 13 amino acids. Germline CDR1 is LGHDT and CDR2 is YNNKEL (reference sequence). The V gene end was trimmed by 4 bases and the J gene end by 2 bases; junction bases not matched to a gene: 2.

This clone appeared once. CDR3 amino acids: CASRGLAGGGELFF. For the CDR3, the DNA is TGTGCCAGTAGGGGACTAGCGGGAGGCGGGGAGCTGTTTTTT. J is TRBJ2-2 and V is TRBV19; 15 bases are shared with TRBD2. Germline loops: CDR1 LNHDA, CDR2 SQIVND (reference sequence). This CDR3 region has 14 residues. Unmatched junction bases numbered 0, after V lost 6 bases and J lost 7 bases. Using reference TRBV19 and TRBJ2-2 for the parts outside the CDR3, the full variable domain is DGGITQSPKYLFRKEGQNVTLSCEQNLNHDAMYWYRQDPGQGLRLIYYSQIVNDFQKGDIAEGYSVSREKKESFPLTVTSAQKNPTAFYLCASRGLAGGGELFFGEGSRLTVL.

This rearrangement joins TRBV6-2 or TRBV6-3 to TRBJ1-5, with D unresolved. This CDR3 is built from 13 residues. The V gene lost 5 bases and the J gene lost 4 bases, with 9 bases spanning the gap. The V gene's germline CDR1 is MNHEY and CDR2 SVGEGT. CDR3 bases: TGTGCCAGCAGTCATCCCAATAATCAGCCCCAGCATTTT. It yields the protein CASSHPNNQPQHF.

The rearrangement joins TRBV5-6 to TRBJ2-2; 7 nucleotides align to TRBD2. Germline CDR1 SGHDT, CDR2 YYEEEE. The CDR3 spans 16 residues. V lost 0 bases to trimming and J lost 1 base; unmatched junction nucleotides: 3. In DNA form, the CDR3 reads TGTGCCAGCAGCTTGGTTGGGGAGGGGAACACCGGGGAGCTGTTTTTT. Amino acids: CASSLVGEGNTGELFF.

This clone appeared a few times. The V gene is TRBV5-1, the J gene TRBJ2-1; D is perhaps TRBD1 (5 bases). CDR3 length: 14 residues. Trimming left V 0 bases short and J 6 bases short, with 10 bases between. Germline V gene data show CDR1 as SGHRS and CDR2 as YFSETQ. This CDR3 is CASSLVPGPNEQFF. The CDR3 bases are TGCGCCAGCAGCTTGGTACCAGGGCCCAATGAGCAGTTCTTC.

This rearrangement joins TRBV9 to TRBJ2-7; D perhaps matches TRBD1 (6 bases). Trimming left V 4 bases short and J 3 bases short, with 11 bases between. Germline lookup yields CDR1 SGDLS and CDR2 YYNGEE. This CDR3 comprises 13 residues. CDR3 in amino acids: CASSKGQNYEQYF. The DNA for the CDR3 is TGTGCCAGCAGCAAAGGACAGAACTACGAGCAGTACTTC. The whole variable domain, remainder taken from reference TRBV9 and TRBJ2-7, is DSGVTQTPKHLITATGQRVTLRCSPRSGDLSVYWYQQSLDQGLQFLIQYYNGEERAKGNILERFSAQQFPDLHSELNLSSLELGDSALYFCASSKGQNYEQYFGPGTRLTVT.